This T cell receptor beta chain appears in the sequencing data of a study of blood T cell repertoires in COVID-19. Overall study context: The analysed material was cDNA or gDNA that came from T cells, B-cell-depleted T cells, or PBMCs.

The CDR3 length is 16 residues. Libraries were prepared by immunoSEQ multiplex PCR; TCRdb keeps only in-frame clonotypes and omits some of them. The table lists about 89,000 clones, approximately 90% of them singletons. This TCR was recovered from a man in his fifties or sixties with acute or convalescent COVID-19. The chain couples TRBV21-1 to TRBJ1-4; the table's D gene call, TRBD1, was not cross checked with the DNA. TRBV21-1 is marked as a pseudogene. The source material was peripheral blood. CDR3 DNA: TGTGCCAGCAACATGGATGAACAGGGTCGTCCTGAAAAACTGTTTTTT. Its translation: CASNMDEQGRPEKLFF.